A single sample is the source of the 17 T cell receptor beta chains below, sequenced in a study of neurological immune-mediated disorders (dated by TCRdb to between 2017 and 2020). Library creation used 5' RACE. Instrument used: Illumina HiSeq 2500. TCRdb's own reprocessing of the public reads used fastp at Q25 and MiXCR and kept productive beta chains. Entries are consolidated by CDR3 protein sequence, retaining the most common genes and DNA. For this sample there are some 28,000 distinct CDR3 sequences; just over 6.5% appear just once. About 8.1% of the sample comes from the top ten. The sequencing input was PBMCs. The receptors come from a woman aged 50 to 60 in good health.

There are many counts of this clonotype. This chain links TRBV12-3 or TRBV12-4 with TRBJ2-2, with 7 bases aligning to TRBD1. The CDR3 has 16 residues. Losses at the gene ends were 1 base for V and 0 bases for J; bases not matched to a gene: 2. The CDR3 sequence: CASSLGQGANTGELFF. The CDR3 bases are TGTGCCAGCAGTTTAGGACAGGGCGCGAACACCGGGGAGCTGTTTTTT.

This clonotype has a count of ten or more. For the CDR3, the DNA is TGCGCCAGCAGCTTGAGCAGGGGGAATTCACCCCTCCACTTT. This translates into CASSLSRGNSPLHF. The chain is built from TRBV5-1 and TRBJ1-6; 7 nucleotides agree with TRBD1. The CDR3 runs to 14 residues. The junction had 2 bases not matched to a gene; V was cut back by 1 base and J by 7 bases. Germline V gene data show CDR1 as SGHRS and CDR2 as YFSETQ.

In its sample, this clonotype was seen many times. The CDR3 coding sequence is TGCAGTGCTTCTCGGCGCCACGGACAGGGAAAAGTCGGGGAGCTGTTTTTT. Residues: CSASRRHGQGKVGELFF. V and J are TRBV20-1 and TRBJ2-2; 8 bases line up with TRBD1. The CDR3 contains 17 residues. Per the germline V gene, CDR1 is DFQATT and CDR2 is SNEGSKA (reference sequence). J gave up 7 bases and V 5 bases, and 18 bases lay outside the gene matches.

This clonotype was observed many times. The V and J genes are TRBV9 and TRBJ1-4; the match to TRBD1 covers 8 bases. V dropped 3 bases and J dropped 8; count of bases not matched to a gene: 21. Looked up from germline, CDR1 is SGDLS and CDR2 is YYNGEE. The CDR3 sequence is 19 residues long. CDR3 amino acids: CASSAHQPGQVPLEEKLFF. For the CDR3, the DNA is TGTGCCAGCAGCGCTCATCAACCGGGACAGGTGCCTCTGGAGGAAAAACTGTTTTTT.

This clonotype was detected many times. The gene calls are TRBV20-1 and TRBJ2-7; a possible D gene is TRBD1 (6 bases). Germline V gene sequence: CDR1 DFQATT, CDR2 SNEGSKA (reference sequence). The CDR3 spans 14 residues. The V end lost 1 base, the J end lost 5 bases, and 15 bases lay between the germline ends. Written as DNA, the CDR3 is TGCAGTGCTAGAGGGGGACATCAGGGGCACGAGCAGTACTTC. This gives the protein CSARGGHQGHEQYF.

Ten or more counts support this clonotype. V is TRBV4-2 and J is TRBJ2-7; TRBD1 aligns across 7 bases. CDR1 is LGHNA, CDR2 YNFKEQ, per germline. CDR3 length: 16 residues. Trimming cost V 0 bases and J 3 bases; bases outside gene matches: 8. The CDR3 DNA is TGTGCCAGCAGCCAAGATAATGCCGCAGGGGGCTACGAGCAGTACTTC. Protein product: CASSQDNAAGGYEQYF.

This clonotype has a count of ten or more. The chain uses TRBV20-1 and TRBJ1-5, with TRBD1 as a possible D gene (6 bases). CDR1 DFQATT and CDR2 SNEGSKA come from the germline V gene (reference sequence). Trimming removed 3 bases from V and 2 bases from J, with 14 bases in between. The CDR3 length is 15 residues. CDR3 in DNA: TGCAGTGCTAGTAGGGGGGGGGCTGGCAATCAGCCCCAGCATTTT. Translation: CSASRGGAGNQPQHF.

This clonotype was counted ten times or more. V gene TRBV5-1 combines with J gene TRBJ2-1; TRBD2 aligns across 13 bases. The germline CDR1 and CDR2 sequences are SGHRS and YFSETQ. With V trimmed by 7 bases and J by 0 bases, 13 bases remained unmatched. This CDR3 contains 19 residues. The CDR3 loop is CASGGRGLAGANSYNEQFF. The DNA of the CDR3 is TGCGCCAGCGGGGGGAGAGGACTAGCGGGAGCTAACTCCTACAATGAGCAGTTCTTC.

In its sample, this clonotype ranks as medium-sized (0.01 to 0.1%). The CDR3 nucleotides are TGCGCCAGCAGCCAAGGGACAGATAGGAACACCGGGGAGCTGTTTTTT. It translates to CASSQGTDRNTGELFF. The chain has TRBV5-1 and TRBJ2-2; the match to TRBD1 covers 7 bases. The CDR3 totals 16 residues. The germline gives CDR1 SGHRS, CDR2 YFSETQ. V gave up 4 bases and J gave up 1 base; unmatched junction bases: 7.

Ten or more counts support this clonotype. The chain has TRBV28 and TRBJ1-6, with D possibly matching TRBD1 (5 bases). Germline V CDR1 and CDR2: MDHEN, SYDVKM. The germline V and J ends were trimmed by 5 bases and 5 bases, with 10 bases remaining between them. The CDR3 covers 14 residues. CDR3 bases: TGTGCCAGCAGTAAACCGGGACATAATTCACCCCTCCACTTT. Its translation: CASSKPGHNSPLHF.

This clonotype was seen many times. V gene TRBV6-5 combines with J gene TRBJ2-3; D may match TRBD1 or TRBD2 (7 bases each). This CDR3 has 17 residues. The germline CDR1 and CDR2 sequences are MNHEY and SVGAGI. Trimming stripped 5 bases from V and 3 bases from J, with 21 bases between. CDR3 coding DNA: TGTGCCAGCAGTAAGGGGAGCGGGACAGTAAGGACAGATACGCAGTATTTT. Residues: CASSKGSGTVRTDTQYF.

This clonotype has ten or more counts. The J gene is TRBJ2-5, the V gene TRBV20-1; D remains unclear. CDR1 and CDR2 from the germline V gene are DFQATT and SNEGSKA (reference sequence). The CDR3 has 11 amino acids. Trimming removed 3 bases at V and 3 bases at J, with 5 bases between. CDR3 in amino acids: CSASKEETQYF. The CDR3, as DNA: TGCAGTGCTAGCAAGGAAGAGACCCAGTACTTC.

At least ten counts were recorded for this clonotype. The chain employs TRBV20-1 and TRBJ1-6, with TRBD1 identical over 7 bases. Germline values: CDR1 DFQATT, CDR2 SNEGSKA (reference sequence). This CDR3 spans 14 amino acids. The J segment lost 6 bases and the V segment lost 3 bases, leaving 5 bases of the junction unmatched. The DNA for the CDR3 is TGCAGTGCTAGGGCAGGGGGTAGTAATTCACCCCTCCACTTT. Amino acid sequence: CSARAGGSNSPLHF.

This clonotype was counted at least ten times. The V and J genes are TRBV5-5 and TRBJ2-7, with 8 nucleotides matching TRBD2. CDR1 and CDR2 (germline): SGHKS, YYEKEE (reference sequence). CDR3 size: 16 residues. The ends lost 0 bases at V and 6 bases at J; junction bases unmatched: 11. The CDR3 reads CASSLVAGRGPFEQYF. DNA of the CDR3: TGTGCCAGCAGCTTGGTCGCCGGGAGGGGCCCGTTCGAGCAGTACTTC.

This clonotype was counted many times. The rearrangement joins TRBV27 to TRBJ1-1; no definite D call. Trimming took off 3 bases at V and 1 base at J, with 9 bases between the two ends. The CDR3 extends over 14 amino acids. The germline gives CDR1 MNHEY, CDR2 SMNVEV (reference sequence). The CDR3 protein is CASSFRPENTEAFF. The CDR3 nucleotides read TGTGCCAGCAGTTTCCGTCCAGAGAACACTGAAGCTTTCTTT.

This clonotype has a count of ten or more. CDR3 sequence (DNA): TGTGCCAGCAGTTTCGGGGGGCGTGTGGATCAGCCCCAGCATTTT. It is translated as CASSFGGRVDQPQHF. The V gene is TRBV12-3 or TRBV12-4, the J gene TRBJ1-5; D is possibly TRBD1 (6 bases). Trimming shortened V by 3 bases and J by 5 bases, and 14 bases separated the two germline ends. The CDR3 consists of 15 residues.

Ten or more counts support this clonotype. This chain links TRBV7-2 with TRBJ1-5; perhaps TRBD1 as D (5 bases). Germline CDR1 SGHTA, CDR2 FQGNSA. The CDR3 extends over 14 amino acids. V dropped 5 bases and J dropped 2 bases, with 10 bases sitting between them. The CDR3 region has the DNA TGTGCCAGCAGCCCGGGGGTACGCAATCAGCCCCAGCATTTT. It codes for CASSPGVRNQPQHF.